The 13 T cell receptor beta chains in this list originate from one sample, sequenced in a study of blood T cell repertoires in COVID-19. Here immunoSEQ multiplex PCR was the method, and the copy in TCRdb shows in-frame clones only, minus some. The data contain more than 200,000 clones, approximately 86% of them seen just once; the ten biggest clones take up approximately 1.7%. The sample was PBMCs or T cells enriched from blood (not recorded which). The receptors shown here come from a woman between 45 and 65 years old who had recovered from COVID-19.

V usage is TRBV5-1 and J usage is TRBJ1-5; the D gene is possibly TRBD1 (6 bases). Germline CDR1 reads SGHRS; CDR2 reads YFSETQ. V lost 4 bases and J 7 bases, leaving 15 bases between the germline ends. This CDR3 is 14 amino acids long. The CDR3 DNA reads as TGCGCCAGCAGCGAGGGGGGAGGGGCGCAGCCCCAGCATTTT. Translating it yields CASSEGGGAQPQHF.

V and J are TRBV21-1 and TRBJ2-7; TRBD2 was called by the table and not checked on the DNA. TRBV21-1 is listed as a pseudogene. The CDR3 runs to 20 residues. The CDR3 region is CASSPRGSRLAGGVKGEQYF. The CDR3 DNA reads TGTGCCAGCAGCCCCCGGGGCAGCCGACTAGCGGGAGGCGTTAAGGGCGAGCAGTACTTC.

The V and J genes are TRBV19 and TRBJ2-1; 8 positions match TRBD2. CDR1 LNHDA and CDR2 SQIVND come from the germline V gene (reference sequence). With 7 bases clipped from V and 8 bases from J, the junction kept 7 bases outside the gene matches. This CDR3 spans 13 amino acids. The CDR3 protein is CASKGGRIYEQFF. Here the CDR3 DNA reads TGTGCCAGTAAGGGCGGGAGGATTTATGAGCAGTTCTTC.

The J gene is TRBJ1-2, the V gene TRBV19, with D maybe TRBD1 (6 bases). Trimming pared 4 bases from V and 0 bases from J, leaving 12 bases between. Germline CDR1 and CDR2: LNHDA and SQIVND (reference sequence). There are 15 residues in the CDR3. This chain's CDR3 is CASSTWTVPNYGYTF. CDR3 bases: TGTGCCAGTAGTACTTGGACAGTTCCTAACTATGGCTACACCTTC. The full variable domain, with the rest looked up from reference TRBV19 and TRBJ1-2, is DGGITQSPKYLFRKEGQNVTLSCEQNLNHDAMYWYRQDPGQGLRLIYYSQIVNDFQKGDIAEGYSVSREKKESFPLTVTSAQKNPTAFYLCASSTWTVPNYGYTFGSGTRLTVV.

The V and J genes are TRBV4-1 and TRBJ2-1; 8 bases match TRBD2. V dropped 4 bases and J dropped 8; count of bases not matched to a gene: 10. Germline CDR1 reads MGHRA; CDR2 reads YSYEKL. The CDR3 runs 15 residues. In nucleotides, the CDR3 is TGCGCCAGCAGCCTTCGGAGCGGGAGTAAAGATGAGCAGTTCTTC. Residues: CASSLRSGSKDEQFF.

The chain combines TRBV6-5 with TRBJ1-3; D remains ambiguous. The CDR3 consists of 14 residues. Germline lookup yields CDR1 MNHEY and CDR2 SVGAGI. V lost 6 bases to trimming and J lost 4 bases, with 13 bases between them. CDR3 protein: CASRRSPGGNTIYF. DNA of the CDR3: TGTGCCAGCAGACGGAGCCCTGGGGGAAACACCATATATTTT.

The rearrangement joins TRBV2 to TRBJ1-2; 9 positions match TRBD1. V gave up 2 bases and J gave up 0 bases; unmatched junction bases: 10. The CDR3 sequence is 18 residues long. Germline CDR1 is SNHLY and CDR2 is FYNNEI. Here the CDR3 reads CASSETRQTGGANYGYTF. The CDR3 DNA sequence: TGTGCCAGCAGTGAAACTAGACAGACAGGGGGAGCTAACTATGGCTACACCTTC.

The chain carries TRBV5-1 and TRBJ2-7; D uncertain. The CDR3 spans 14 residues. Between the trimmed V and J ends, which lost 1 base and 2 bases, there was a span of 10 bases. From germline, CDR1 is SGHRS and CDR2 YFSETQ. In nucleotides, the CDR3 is TGCGCCAGCAGCTTGTTGGCAGATCCCTACGAGCAGTACTTC. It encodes CASSLLADPYEQYF.

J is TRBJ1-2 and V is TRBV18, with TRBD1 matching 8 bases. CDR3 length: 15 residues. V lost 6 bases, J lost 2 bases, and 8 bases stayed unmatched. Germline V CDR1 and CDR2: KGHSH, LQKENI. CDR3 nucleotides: TGTGCCAGCTCCCCGGGGACAGGAGCCAACTATGGCTACACCTTC. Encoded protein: CASSPGTGANYGYTF.

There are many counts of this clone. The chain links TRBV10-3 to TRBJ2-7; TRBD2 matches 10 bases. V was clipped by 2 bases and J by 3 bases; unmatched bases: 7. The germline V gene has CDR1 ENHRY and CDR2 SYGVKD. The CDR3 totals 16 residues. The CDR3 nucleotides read TGTGCCATCAGTGAGACCCGACTAGCGGGCCTCTACGAGCAGTACTTC. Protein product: CAISETRLAGLYEQYF.

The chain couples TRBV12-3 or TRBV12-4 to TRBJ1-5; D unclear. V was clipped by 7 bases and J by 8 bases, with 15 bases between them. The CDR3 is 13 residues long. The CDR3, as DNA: TGTGCCAGCACCTACAGCCAGCGGGAGCCCCAGCATTTT. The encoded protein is CASTYSQREPQHF.

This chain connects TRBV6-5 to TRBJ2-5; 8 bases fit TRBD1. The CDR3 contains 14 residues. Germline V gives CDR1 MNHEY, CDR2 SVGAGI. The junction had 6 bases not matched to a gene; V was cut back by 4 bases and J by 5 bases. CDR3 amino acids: CASSLDRVGETQYF. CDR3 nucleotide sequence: TGTGCCAGCAGTTTGGACAGGGTTGGGGAGACCCAGTACTTC.

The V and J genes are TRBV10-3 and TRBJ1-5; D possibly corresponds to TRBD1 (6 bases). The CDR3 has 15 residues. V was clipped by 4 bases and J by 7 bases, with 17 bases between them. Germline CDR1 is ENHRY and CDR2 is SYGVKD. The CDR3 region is CAISGEDSARQPQHF. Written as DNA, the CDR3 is TGTGCCATCAGTGGCGAGGACAGTGCCCGGCAGCCCCAGCATTTT.